The next 8 T cell receptor beta chains were all read from a single sample in a study of blood T cell repertoires in COVID-19 (dated by TCRdb to the early 2020s). Receptor libraries were prepared by the immunoSEQ multiplex PCR assay. In its TCRdb copy, this immuneACCESS table keeps in-frame sequences only and misses some clones. Where compared with another copy, unresolved V genes explain less than half of these, and the others have no known cause. Present in this sample are some 370,000 clones, 83% of which were seen just once. The leading ten clones occupy approximately 5% of the sample. The specimen sequenced was PBMCs or T cells enriched from blood (not recorded which). These receptors were taken from a woman aged 45 to 65 who had recovered from COVID-19.

V usage is TRBV7-8 and J usage is TRBJ2-5, with D tentatively TRBD2 (5 bases). This CDR3 spans 12 amino acids. Between the trimmed V and J ends, which lost 5 bases and 7 bases, there was a span of 11 bases. CDR1 SGHVS and CDR2 FQNEAQ come from the germline V gene. CDR3 nucleotide sequence: TGTGCCAGCAGCCCGAGGAGCGGGACCCAGTACTTC. Protein: CASSPRSGTQYF.

V is TRBV20-1 and J is TRBJ1-2, with 9 bases that match TRBD1. V was clipped by 3 bases and J by 8 bases; unmatched bases: 7. Per the germline V gene, CDR1 is DFQATT and CDR2 is SNEGSKA (reference sequence). The CDR3 length is 13 residues. The chain's CDR3 is CSASRQGVGGYTF. Written as DNA, the CDR3 is TGCAGTGCTAGTAGACAGGGGGTGGGCGGCTACACCTTC.

In its sample, this clone was seen once. The rearrangement links TRBV3-1 (or the pseudogene TRBV3-2) to TRBJ2-3; D is unresolved. CDR1 is LGHDT and CDR2 is YNNKEL in the germline V gene (reference sequence). The ends were cut back, 4 bases at V and 2 bases at J, with 7 bases in the middle. This CDR3 is 13 amino acids long. In DNA form, the CDR3 reads TGTGCCAGCAGCCTTACTCCCACAGATACGCAGTATTTT. It encodes CASSLTPTDTQYF.

This chain links TRBV4-2 with TRBJ1-1, with D possibly being TRBD1 (5 bases). The CDR3 covers 14 residues. Germline CDR1 and CDR2: LGHNA and YNFKEQ. Trimming left V 1 base short and J 7 bases short, with 13 bases between. CDR3 DNA: TGTGCCAGCAGCCAAGGCCACTCCGGGGGTGAAGCTTTCTTT. Encoded protein: CASSQGHSGGEAFF.

The J gene is TRBJ1-5, the V gene TRBV6-1, with D maybe TRBD1 (5 bases). CDR1 MNHNS and CDR2 SASEGT come from the germline V gene. The CDR3 runs to 15 residues. Trimming took off 0 bases at V and 7 bases at J, with 13 bases between the two ends. The CDR3 coding sequence is TGTGCCAGCAGTGAAGCGCATAACCGGGGGCAGCCCCAGCATTTT. Residues: CASSEAHNRGQPQHF.

The chain is built from TRBV30 and TRBJ1-5; 7 bases are a match to TRBD1. This CDR3 has 15 amino acids. V dropped 5 bases and J dropped 4; count of bases not matched to a gene: 11. Germline CDR1 and CDR2: GTSNPN and SVGIG (reference sequence). Here the CDR3 reads CAWGTGTADNQPQHF. The CDR3 DNA is TGTGCCTGGGGCACCGGGACAGCAGATAATCAGCCCCAGCATTTT. Drawing the rest from reference TRBV30 and TRBJ1-5, the complete variable domain is SQTIHQWPATLVQPVGSPLSLECTVEGTSNPNLYWYRQAAGRGLQLLFYSVGIGQISSEVPQNLSASRPQDRQFILSSKKLLLSDSGFYLCAWGTGTADNQPQHFGDGTRLSIL.

J is TRBJ2-7 and V is TRBV19; 12 bases line up with TRBD2. The CDR3 runs to 14 residues. The germline V gene has CDR1 LNHDA and CDR2 SQIVND (reference sequence). V lost 6 bases to trimming and J lost 7 bases; unmatched junction nucleotides: 7. The CDR3 region is CASSRTSGIREQYF. As DNA, the CDR3 is TGTGCCAGTAGCCGGACTAGCGGGATAAGGGAGCAGTACTTC. The full variable domain, with the rest looked up from reference TRBV19 and TRBJ2-7, is DGGITQSPKYLFRKEGQNVTLSCEQNLNHDAMYWYRQDPGQGLRLIYYSQIVNDFQKGDIAEGYSVSREKKESFPLTVTSAQKNPTAFYLCASSRTSGIREQYFGPGTRLTVT.

The V gene is TRBV2, the J gene TRBJ1-2; D is perhaps TRBD1 (5 bases). Deletions cut 7 bases from V and 0 bases from J, with 12 bases between. The V gene's germline CDR1 is SNHLY and CDR2 FYNNEI. The CDR3 covers 14 residues. CDR3 sequence: CASTEQGTNYGYTF. The CDR3 bases are TGTGCCAGCACCGAGCAGGGTACTAACTATGGCTACACCTTC.